This T cell receptor (beta chain) was sequenced in a study of T cell changes during pregnancy in multiple sclerosis. The germline V gene encodes CDR1 KGHSH and CDR2 LQKENI. Trimming left V 3 bases short and J 8 bases short, with 16 bases between. This CDR3 region has 14 residues. Sequencing used immunoSEQ multiplex PCR; TCRdb keeps in-frame clones, though not all of them. The sample records 80,000 to 100,000 clones, 90% to 95% being singletons. This chain connects TRBV18 to TRBJ1-2; D perhaps matches TRBD1 (5 bases). The sequence came from a female donor in good health, enrolled as a control in a pregnancy study. The sequencing used peripheral blood, collected after pregnancy. CDR3 sequence: CASSPSGRVDGYTF. The CDR3 coding sequence is TGTGCCAGCTCACCCTCCGGCAGGGTTGACGGCTACACCTTC.